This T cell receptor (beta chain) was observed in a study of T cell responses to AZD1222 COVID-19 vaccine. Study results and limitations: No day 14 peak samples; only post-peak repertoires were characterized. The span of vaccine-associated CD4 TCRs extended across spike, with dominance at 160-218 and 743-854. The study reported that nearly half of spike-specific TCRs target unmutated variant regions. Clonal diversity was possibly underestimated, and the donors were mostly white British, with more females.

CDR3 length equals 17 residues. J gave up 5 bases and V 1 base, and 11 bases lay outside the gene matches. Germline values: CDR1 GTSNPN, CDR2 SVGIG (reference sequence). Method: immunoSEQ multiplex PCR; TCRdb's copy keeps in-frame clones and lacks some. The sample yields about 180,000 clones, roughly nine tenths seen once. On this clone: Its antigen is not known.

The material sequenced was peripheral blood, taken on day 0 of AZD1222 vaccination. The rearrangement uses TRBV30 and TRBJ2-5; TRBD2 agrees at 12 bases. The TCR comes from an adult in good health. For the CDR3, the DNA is TGTGCCTGGAGTGGCCCGCTTAGGACTAGCGGGGAGGAGACCCAGTACTTC. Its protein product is CAWSGPLRTSGEETQYF.